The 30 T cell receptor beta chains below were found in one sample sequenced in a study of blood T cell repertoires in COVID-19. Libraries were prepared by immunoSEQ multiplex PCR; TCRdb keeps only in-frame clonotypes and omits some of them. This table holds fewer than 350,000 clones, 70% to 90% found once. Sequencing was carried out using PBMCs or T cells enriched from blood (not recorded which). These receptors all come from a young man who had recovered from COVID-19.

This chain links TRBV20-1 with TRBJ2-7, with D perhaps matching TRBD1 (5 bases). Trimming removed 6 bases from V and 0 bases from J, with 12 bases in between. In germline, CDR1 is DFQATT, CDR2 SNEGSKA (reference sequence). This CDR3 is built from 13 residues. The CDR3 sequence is CSASGGHSYEQYF. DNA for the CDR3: TGCAGTGCGAGTGGTGGACACTCCTACGAGCAGTACTTC.

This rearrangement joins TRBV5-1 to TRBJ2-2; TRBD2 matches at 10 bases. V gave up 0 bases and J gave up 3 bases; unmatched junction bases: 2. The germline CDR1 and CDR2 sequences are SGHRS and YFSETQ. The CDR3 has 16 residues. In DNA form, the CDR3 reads TGCGCCAGCAGCTTGGCCGGGACTAGCGACACCGGGGAGCTGTTTTTT. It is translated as CASSLAGTSDTGELFF.

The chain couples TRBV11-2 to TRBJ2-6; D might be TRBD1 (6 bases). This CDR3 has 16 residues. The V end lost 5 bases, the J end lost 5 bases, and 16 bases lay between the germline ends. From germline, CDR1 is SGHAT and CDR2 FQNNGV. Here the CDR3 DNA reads TGTGCCAGCAGCCCCTTCCAGGGGATTAGGGCCAACGTCCTGACTTTC. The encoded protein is CASSPFQGIRANVLTF.

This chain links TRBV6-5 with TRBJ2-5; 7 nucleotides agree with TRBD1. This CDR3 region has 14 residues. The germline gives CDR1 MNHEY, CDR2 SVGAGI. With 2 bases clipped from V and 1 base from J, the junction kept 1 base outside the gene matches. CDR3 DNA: TGTGCCAGCAGTTACGGGACAGCCCAAGAGACCCAGTACTTC. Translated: CASSYGTAQETQYF.

CDR3 in DNA: TGTGCCAGCAGCCCGATGGGACAATTATATGGCTACACCTTC. Translated: CASSPMGQLYGYTF. The V and J genes are TRBV6-2 or TRBV6-3 and TRBJ1-2, with D possibly matching TRBD1 (6 bases). Germline lookup yields CDR1 MNHEY and CDR2 SVGEGT. CDR3 length: 14 amino acids. V was cut by 6 bases and J by 5 bases, with 16 bases left in between.

This CDR3 reads CASSDARGLAGEETQYF. DNA for the CDR3: TGTGCCAGCAGTGATGCAAGGGGACTAGCGGGGGAGGAGACCCAGTACTTC. This sequence joins TRBV2 and TRBJ2-5; 14 nucleotides agree with TRBD2. The CDR3 is 17 residues long. V lost 3 bases to trimming and J lost 5 bases; unmatched junction nucleotides: 8. The germline CDR1 and CDR2 sequences are SNHLY and FYNNEI. Drawing the rest from reference TRBV2 and TRBJ2-5, the complete variable domain is EPEVTQTPSHQVTQMGQEVILRCVPISNHLYFYWYRQILGQKVEFLVSFYNNEISEKSEIFDDQFSVERPDGSNFTLKIRSTKLEDSAMYFCASSDARGLAGEETQYFGPGTRLLVL.

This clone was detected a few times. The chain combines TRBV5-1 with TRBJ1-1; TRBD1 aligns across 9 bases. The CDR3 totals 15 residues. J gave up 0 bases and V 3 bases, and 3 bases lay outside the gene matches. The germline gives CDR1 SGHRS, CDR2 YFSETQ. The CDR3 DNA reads TGCGCCAGCAGCTGGGGGACAGGGATGAACACTGAAGCTTTCTTT. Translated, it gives CASSWGTGMNTEAFF.

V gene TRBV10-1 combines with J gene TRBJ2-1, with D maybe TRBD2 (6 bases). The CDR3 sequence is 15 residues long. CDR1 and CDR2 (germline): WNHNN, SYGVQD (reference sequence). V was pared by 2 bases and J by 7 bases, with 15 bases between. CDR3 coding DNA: TGCGCCAGCAGTGAGATCCGACAAGGAGGGAATGAGCAGTTCTTC. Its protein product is CASSEIRQGGNEQFF.

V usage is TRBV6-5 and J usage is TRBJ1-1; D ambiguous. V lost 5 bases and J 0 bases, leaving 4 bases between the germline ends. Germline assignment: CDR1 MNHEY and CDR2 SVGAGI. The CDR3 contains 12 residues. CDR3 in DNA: TGTGCCAGCAGTCAGTTGAACACTGAAGCTTTCTTT. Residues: CASSQLNTEAFF.

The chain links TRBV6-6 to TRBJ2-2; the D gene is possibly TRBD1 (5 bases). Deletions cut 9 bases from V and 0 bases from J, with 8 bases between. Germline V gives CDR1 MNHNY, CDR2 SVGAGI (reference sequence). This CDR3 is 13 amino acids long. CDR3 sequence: CASLTANTGELFF. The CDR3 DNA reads TGTGCCAGTTTGACAGCGAACACCGGGGAGCTGTTTTTT.

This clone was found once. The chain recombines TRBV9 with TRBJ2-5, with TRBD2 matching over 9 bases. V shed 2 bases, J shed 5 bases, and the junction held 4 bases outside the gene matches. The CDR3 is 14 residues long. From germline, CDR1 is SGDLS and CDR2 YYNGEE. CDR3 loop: CASSVSGGSETQYF. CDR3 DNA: TGTGCCAGCAGCGTGAGCGGGGGGTCGGAGACCCAGTACTTC.

This chain's CDR3 is CASSERGGTDGYTF. CDR3 DNA: TGTGCCAGCAGTGAACGGGGAGGGACCGATGGCTACACCTTC. The rearrangement uses TRBV6-1 and TRBJ1-2, with D maybe TRBD1 (5 bases). This CDR3 spans 14 amino acids. V lost 2 bases, J lost 6 bases, and 13 bases lay in between. Germline assignment: CDR1 MNHNS and CDR2 SASEGT.

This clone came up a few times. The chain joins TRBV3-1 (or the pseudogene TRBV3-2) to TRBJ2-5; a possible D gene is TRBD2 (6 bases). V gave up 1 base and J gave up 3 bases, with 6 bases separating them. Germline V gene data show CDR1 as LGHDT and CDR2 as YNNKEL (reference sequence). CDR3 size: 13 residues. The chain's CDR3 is CASSQGREETQYF. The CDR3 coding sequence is TGTGCCAGCAGCCAAGGGAGGGAAGAGACCCAGTACTTC.

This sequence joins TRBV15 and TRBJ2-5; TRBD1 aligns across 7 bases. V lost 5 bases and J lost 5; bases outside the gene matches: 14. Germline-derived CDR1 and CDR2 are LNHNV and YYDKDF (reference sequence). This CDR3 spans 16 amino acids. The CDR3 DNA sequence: TGTGCCACCAGCGGCCGACAGGGCCCCGCTCTGGAGACCCAGTACTTC. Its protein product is CATSGRQGPALETQYF.

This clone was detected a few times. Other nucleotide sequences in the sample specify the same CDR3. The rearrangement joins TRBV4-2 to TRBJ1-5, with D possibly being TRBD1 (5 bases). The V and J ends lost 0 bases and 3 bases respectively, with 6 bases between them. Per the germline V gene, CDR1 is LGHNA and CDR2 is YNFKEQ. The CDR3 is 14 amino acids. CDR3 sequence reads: CASSQEGANQPQHF. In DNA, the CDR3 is TGTGCCAGCAGCCAAGAAGGGGCCAATCAGCCCCAGCATTTT.

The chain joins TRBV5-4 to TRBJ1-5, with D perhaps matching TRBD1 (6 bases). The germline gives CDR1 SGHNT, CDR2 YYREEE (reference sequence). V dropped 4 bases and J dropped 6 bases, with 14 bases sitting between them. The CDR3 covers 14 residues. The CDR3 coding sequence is TGTGCCAGCAGCCCACAGGGTGAAGGTCAGCCCCAGCATTTT. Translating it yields CASSPQGEGQPQHF.

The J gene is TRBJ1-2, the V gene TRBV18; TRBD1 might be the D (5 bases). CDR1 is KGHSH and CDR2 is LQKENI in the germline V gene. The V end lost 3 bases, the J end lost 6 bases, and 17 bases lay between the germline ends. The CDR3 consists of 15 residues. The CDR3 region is CASSPGTGGMHGYTF. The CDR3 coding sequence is TGTGCCAGCTCACCCGGGACCGGGGGGATGCATGGCTACACCTTC.

CDR3 amino acids: CASSAAPGQGASGNTIYF. The CDR3 nucleotides read TGTGCCAGCAGCGCCGCCCCTGGGCAGGGGGCTTCTGGAAACACCATATATTTT. The V gene is TRBV9, the J gene TRBJ1-3, with 8 positions matching TRBD1. Germline CDR1 SGDLS, CDR2 YYNGEE. This CDR3 has 18 amino acids. V was clipped by 3 bases and J by 1 base; unmatched bases: 12.

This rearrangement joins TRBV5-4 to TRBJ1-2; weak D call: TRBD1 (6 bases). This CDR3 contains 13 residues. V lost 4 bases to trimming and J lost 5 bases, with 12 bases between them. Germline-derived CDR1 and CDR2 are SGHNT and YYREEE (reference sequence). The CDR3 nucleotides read TGTGCCAGCAGCCGGGGAGGGGGTTATGGCTACACCTTC. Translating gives CASSRGGGYGYTF.

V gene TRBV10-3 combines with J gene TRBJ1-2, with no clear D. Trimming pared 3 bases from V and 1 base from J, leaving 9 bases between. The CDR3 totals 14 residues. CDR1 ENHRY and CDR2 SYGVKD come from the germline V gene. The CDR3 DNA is TGTGCCATCAGTGATAGAACGCTTAACTATGGCTACACCTTC. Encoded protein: CAISDRTLNYGYTF.

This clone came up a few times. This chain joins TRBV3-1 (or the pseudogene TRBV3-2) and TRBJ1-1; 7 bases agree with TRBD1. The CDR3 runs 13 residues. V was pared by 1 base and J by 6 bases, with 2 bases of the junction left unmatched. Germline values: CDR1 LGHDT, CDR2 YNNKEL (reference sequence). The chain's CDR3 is CASSQGRGPEAFF. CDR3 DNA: TGTGCCAGCAGCCAAGGGAGGGGGCCTGAAGCTTTCTTT.

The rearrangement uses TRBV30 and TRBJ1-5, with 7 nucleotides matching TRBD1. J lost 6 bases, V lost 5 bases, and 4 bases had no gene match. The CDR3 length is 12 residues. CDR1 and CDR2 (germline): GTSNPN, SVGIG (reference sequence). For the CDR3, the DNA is TGTGCCTGGGGCACAGGGGTTCAGCCCCAGCATTTT. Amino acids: CAWGTGVQPQHF.

The CDR3 here is CASRPTGLRNQPQHF. The CDR3 bases are TGCGCCAGCAGACCTACAGGGCTCAGAAATCAGCCCCAGCATTTT. The gene calls are TRBV4-1 and TRBJ1-5; tentatively, D is TRBD1 (6 bases). Per the germline V gene, CDR1 is MGHRA and CDR2 is YSYEKL. This CDR3 is built from 15 residues. V lost 6 bases and J lost 4, with 16 bases in between.

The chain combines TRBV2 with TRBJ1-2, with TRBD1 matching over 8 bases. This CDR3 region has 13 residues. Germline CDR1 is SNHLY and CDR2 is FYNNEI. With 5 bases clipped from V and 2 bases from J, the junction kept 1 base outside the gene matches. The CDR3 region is CASSQGANYGYTF. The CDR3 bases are TGTGCCAGCAGTCAGGGGGCGAACTATGGCTACACCTTC.

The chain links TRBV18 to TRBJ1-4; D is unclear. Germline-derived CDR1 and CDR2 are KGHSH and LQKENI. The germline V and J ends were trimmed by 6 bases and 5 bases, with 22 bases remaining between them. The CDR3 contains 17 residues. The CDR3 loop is CASSLLPPQDKNEKLFF. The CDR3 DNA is TGTGCCAGCTCGCTTTTGCCACCTCAGGATAAAAATGAAAAACTGTTTTTT.

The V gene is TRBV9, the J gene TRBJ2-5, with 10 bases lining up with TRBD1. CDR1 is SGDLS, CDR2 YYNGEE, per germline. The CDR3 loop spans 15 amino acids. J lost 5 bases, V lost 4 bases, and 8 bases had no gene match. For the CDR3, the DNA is TGTGCCAGCAGCAGGACAGGGGGGATTGGGGAGACCCAGTACTTC. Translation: CASSRTGGIGETQYF.

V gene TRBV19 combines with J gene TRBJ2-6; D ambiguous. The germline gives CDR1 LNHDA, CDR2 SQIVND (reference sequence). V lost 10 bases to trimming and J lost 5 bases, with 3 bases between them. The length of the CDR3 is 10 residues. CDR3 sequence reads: CATRANVLTF. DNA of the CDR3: TGTGCCACTAGGGCCAACGTCCTGACTTTC.

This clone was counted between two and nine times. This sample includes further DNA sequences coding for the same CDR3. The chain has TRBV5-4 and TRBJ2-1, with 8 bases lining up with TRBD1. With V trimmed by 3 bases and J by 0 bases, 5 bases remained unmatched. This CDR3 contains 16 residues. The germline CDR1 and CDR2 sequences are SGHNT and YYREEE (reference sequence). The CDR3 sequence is CASSWGTGSSYNEQFF. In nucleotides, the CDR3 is TGTGCCAGCAGCTGGGGGACAGGAAGCTCCTACAATGAGCAGTTCTTC.

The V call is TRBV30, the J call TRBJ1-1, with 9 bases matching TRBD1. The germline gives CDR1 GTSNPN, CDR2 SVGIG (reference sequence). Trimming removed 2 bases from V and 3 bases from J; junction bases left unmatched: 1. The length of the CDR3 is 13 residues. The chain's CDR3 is CAWSWDRDTEAFF. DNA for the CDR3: TGTGCCTGGAGTTGGGACAGGGACACTGAAGCTTTCTTT. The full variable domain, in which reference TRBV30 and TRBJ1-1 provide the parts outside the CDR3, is SQTIHQWPATLVQPVGSPLSLECTVEGTSNPNLYWYRQAAGRGLQLLFYSVGIGQISSEVPQNLSASRPQDRQFILSSKKLLLSDSGFYLCAWSWDRDTEAFFGQGTRLTVV.

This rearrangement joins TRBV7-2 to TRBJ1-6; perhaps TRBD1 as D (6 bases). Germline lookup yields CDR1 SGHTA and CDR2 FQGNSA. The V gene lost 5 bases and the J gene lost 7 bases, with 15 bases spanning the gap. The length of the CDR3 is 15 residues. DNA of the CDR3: TGTGCCAGCAGCCTAAAAGGACAGAGAAATTCACCCCTCCACTTT. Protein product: CASSLKGQRNSPLHF.